This T cell receptor beta chain was captured by sequencing in a study of blood T cell repertoires in COVID-19. Background on the study: Sites across the United States, Italy and Spain contributed samples from acute and convalescent COVID-19. T cells, B-cell-depleted T cells, or PBMCs provided the cDNA or gDNA that served as material.

Trimming took off 2 bases at V and 3 bases at J, with 11 bases between the two ends. The CDR3 has 14 residues. From germline, CDR1 is SGHNT and CDR2 YENEEA. Per the original methods: Estimation of nucleated cell counts was performed using reference gene primer amplification. The assay was immunoSEQ multiplex PCR, and TCRdb's table has in-frame clones only and misses some. The V and J calls and clone size come from that table; D and trimming were worked out from the DNA. The table includes around 300,000 clones, roughly nine tenths detected once. V usage is TRBV11-3 and J usage is TRBJ2-7, with D hard to call. Sample: peripheral blood. This sequence originates from a woman aged 40 to 50 who had recovered from COVID-19. The CDR3 DNA is TGTGCCAGCAGCTTATTTGCGGAGAGCTACGAGCAGTACTTC. Translated: CASSLFAESYEQYF.